Reported below is one T cell receptor (beta chain). The germline gene is not matched at one end of the junction; a read error may be the cause. In the original processing: Reference gene primer amplification gave estimated nucleated cell counts. Data came from immunoSEQ multiplex PCR; TCRdb stores just in-frame clones and leaves some out. The D gene and trimming were derived from the DNA, and the V and J assignments and clone size from that table. The data contain around 170,000 clones, about 81% of them singletons. Patients of the Seattle cohort, enrolled during active infection, were followed longitudinally. This CDR3 comprises 16 residues. CDR1 LGHNA and CDR2 YNFKEQ come from the germline V gene. The sample originates from a study of blood T cell repertoires in COVID-19. In the study overall: COVID-19 samples collected from the United States, Italy and Spain covered acute and convalescent phases. Sources were T cells, B-cell-depleted T cells, or PBMCs; the material itself was cDNA or gDNA.

The sequencing input was peripheral blood. The V and J genes are TRBV4-2 and TRBJ2-3, with D perhaps matching TRBD2 (7 bases). The sequence derives from a woman older than 75 with COVID-19, enrolled during active disease. The chain's CDR3 is CASSQDRGGLTATQYF. CDR3 nucleotides: TGTGCCAGCAGCCAAGATAGGGGGGGGTTAACAGCTACGCAGTATTTT.